These 30 T cell receptor beta chains originate from one sample sequenced in a study of cytomegalovirus exposure and HLA in healthy donors. This table comes from immunoSEQ multiplex PCR, and its TCRdb copy is limited to in-frame clones, with some not included. The table includes about 160,000 clones, approximately 96% detected once. Sequences were obtained from PBMCs. The receptor set was obtained from a young woman in good health and CMV-seronegative.

This clone showed up just a few times. This sequence joins TRBV30 and TRBJ2-4; weak D call: TRBD1 (5 bases). The CDR3 has 15 residues. Germline V gene sequence: CDR1 GTSNPN, CDR2 SVGIG (reference sequence). Trimming took off 0 bases at V and 8 bases at J, with 17 bases between the two ends. CDR3 residues: CAWSVSLGIRDIQYF. The CDR3 region has the DNA TGTGCCTGGAGTGTTTCGTTGGGGATCAGGGACATTCAGTACTTC.

V usage is TRBV9 and J usage is TRBJ2-7, with D uncertain. With 0 bases removed from V and 5 bases from J, the gap between germline ends came to 6 bases. CDR1 and CDR2 (germline): SGDLS, YYNGEE. This CDR3 is built from 12 residues. CDR3 nucleotide sequence: TGTGCCAGCAGCGTAGACGACAACGAGCAGTACTTC. Protein sequence: CASSVDDNEQYF.

The chain carries TRBV15 and TRBJ1-5; 12 bases match TRBD1. Germline loops: CDR1 LNHNV, CDR2 YYDKDF (reference sequence). V dropped 3 bases and J dropped 6; count of bases not matched to a gene: 6. The CDR3 is 16 amino acids. For the CDR3, the DNA is TGTGCCACCAGCAGCCCCGGGACAGGGGGCCGTCAGCCCCAGCATTTT. Protein product: CATSSPGTGGRQPQHF.

CDR3: CSVRQGLSTYEQYF. In DNA, the CDR3 is TGCAGCGTCCGGCAGGGGCTATCCACCTACGAGCAGTACTTC. This sequence joins TRBV29-1 and TRBJ2-7, with TRBD1 as a possible D gene (6 bases). Trimming pared 6 bases from V and 2 bases from J, leaving 17 bases between. The CDR3 runs 14 residues. Germline CDR1 is SQVTM and CDR2 is ANQGSEA.

This rearrangement joins TRBV11-2 to TRBJ2-3, with a weak D call TRBD2 (6 bases). The CDR3 contains 16 residues. Trimming left V 1 base short and J 3 bases short, with 14 bases between. The germline CDR1 and CDR2 sequences are SGHAT and FQNNGV. This chain's CDR3 is CASSLARLGATDTQYF. The CDR3 nucleotides read TGTGCCAGCAGCTTAGCCCGACTAGGGGCGACAGATACGCAGTATTTT. Drawing the rest from reference TRBV11-2 and TRBJ2-3, the complete variable domain is EAGVAQSPRYKIIEKRQSVAFWCNPISGHATLYWYQQILGQGPKLLIQFQNNGVVDDSQLPKDRFSAERLKGVDSTLKIQPAKLEDSAVYLCASSLARLGATDTQYFGPGTRLTVL.

The V call is TRBV9, the J call TRBJ2-7, with TRBD2 identical over 9 bases. Germline V lookup: CDR1 SGDLS, CDR2 YYNGEE. The ends lost 0 bases at V and 2 bases at J; junction bases unmatched: 6. This CDR3 comprises 16 residues. CDR3 DNA sequence: TGTGCCAGCAGCGTAGGCCCTAGCGGGGCAACCTACGAGCAGTACTTC. It codes for CASSVGPSGATYEQYF.

This sequence joins TRBV6-1 and TRBJ2-7; 7 nucleotides match TRBD2. This CDR3 has 13 residues. Per the germline V gene, CDR1 is MNHNS and CDR2 is SASEGT. Losses at the gene ends were 6 bases for V and 0 bases for J; bases not matched to a gene: 2. The chain's CDR3 is CASRLASSYEQYF. Here the CDR3 DNA reads TGTGCCAGCAGACTAGCGTCCTCCTACGAGCAGTACTTC.

The gene calls are TRBV7-2 and TRBJ2-7; a weak D match, TRBD2 (7 bases). The germline V and J ends were trimmed by 6 bases and 2 bases, with 17 bases remaining between them. This CDR3 spans 15 amino acids. The germline V gene encodes CDR1 SGHTA and CDR2 FQGNSA. This CDR3 is CASSRWGGATYEQYF. CDR3 DNA sequence: TGTGCCAGCAGTCGCTGGGGGGGGGCAACCTACGAGCAGTACTTC.

This clone was picked up one time. V usage is TRBV9 and J usage is TRBJ2-2; 7 bases map to TRBD2. This CDR3 has 16 amino acids. Germline CDR1 SGDLS, CDR2 YYNGEE. Germline trimming cut 0 bases from V and 2 bases from J; bases unmatched to any gene: 4. The CDR3: CASSVAAGINTGELFF. The DNA for the CDR3 is TGTGCCAGCAGCGTAGCAGCGGGGATTAACACCGGGGAGCTGTTTTTT.

The J gene is TRBJ2-5, the V gene TRBV30; a weak D match, TRBD2 (6 bases). V was clipped by 1 base and J by 4 bases, with 16 bases between them. Germline lookup yields CDR1 GTSNPN and CDR2 SVGIG (reference sequence). The CDR3 loop spans 15 amino acids. CDR3 amino acids: CAWSAPRLDRETQYF. The CDR3 coding sequence is TGTGCCTGGAGTGCCCCCAGACTAGACCGAGAGACCCAGTACTTC. Together with reference TRBV30 and TRBJ2-5, the CDR3 gives the full variable domain: SQTIHQWPATLVQPVGSPLSLECTVEGTSNPNLYWYRQAAGRGLQLLFYSVGIGQISSEVPQNLSASRPQDRQFILSSKKLLLSDSGFYLCAWSAPRLDRETQYFGPGTRLLVL.

V is TRBV2 and J is TRBJ1-2; D not resolved. Trimming took 1 base from V and 3 from J, leaving 12 bases between them. In germline, CDR1 is SNHLY, CDR2 FYNNEI. The CDR3 totals 15 residues. The CDR3 sequence: CASSEVAPKDYGYTF. CDR3 coding DNA: TGTGCCAGCAGTGAAGTAGCCCCAAAGGACTATGGCTACACCTTC.

The gene calls are TRBV21-1 and TRBJ1-6; the D segment call TRBD1 is taken from the table without a DNA check. TRBV21-1 is a known pseudogene. This CDR3 contains 15 residues. The CDR3 DNA is TGTGCCAGCAGCAACAGGGGACAGTCAAATTCACCCCTCCACTTT. This encodes CASSNRGQSNSPLHF.

The chain carries TRBV2 and TRBJ2-3; TRBD1 agrees at 11 bases. The CDR3 spans 15 residues. V dropped 6 bases and J dropped 3; count of bases not matched to a gene: 5. The germline gives CDR1 SNHLY, CDR2 FYNNEI. CDR3 in amino acids: CASSRDRGRTDTQYF. The CDR3 DNA is TGTGCCAGCAGCCGGGACAGGGGGAGGACAGATACGCAGTATTTT.

The chain has TRBV4-3 and TRBJ1-3; maybe TRBD1 (6 bases). This CDR3 is built from 18 residues. The V gene lost 0 bases and the J gene lost 0 bases, with 15 bases spanning the gap. The V gene's germline CDR1 is LGHNA and CDR2 YSLEER. Here the CDR3 reads CASSQDSGTIFSGNTIYF. The CDR3 region has the DNA TGCGCCAGCAGCCAAGATTCCGGGACAATATTCTCTGGAAACACCATATATTTT.

The V and J genes are TRBV2 and TRBJ1-5; D is perhaps TRBD1 (5 bases). Germline lookup yields CDR1 SNHLY and CDR2 FYNNEI. V was clipped by 7 bases and J by 0 bases, with 13 bases between them. This CDR3 is built from 15 residues. CDR3 residues: CASKGQAISNQPQHF. The DNA of the CDR3 is TGTGCCAGCAAGGGGCAGGCCATTAGCAATCAGCCCCAGCATTTT.

This clone was observed a single time. The V gene is TRBV7-8, the J gene TRBJ2-1, with 14 bases identical to TRBD2. Germline V lookup: CDR1 SGHVS, CDR2 FQNEAQ. The length of the CDR3 is 15 residues. The junction had 6 bases not matched to a gene; V was cut back by 5 bases and J by 9 bases. The CDR3 region has the DNA TGTGCCAGCAGCGTGACTAGCGGGGGGGCAGGTGAGCAGTTCTTC. Translating gives CASSVTSGGAGEQFF.

The chain couples TRBV7-9 to TRBJ2-5; D gene uncertain. Trimming left V 5 bases short and J 7 bases short, with 11 bases between. The CDR3 spans 12 residues. Looked up from germline, CDR1 is SEHNR and CDR2 is FQNEAQ (reference sequence). CDR3 residues: CASSPNRGTQYF. CDR3 coding DNA: TGTGCCAGCAGCCCGAATAGAGGGACCCAGTACTTC.

V gene TRBV4-2 combines with J gene TRBJ1-4, with a possible D match to TRBD1 (6 bases). The CDR3 runs 15 residues. Germline loops: CDR1 LGHNA, CDR2 YNFKEQ. Between the trimmed V and J ends, which lost 4 bases and 5 bases, there was a span of 14 bases. In nucleotides, the CDR3 is TGTGCCAGCAGCCTAGGGGGAAAGGAGAATGAAAAACTGTTTTTT. This sequence encodes CASSLGGKENEKLFF.

The chain couples TRBV14 to TRBJ2-2; 8 nucleotides agree with TRBD1. The germline CDR1 and CDR2 sequences are SGHDN and FVKESK. This CDR3 has 16 residues. V shed 2 bases and J 2 bases; nucleotides not matched to a gene: 4. For the CDR3, the DNA is TGTGCCAGCAGCCAAATCAGGGGGCAAAACACCGGGGAGCTGTTTTTT. This gives the protein CASSQIRGQNTGELFF.

For this clone: Other nucleotide sequences from this sample produce the same CDR3. This chain links TRBV29-1 with TRBJ2-1, with 9 positions matching TRBD2. J lost 0 bases, V lost 6 bases, and 0 bases had no gene match. Per germline, CDR1 SQVTM and CDR2 ANQGSEA. The CDR3 loop spans 13 amino acids. The CDR3 here is CSVAGGSYNEQFF. Here the CDR3 DNA reads TGCAGCGTAGCGGGGGGCTCCTACAATGAGCAGTTCTTC.

In this sample, this clone turned up a few times. CDR3 nucleotide sequence: TGTGCTAGTGGTGACAGCTATAGCAATCAGCCCCAGCATTTT. Translation gives CASGDSYSNQPQHF. The chain carries TRBV12-5 and TRBJ1-5; D is possibly TRBD1 (5 bases). The CDR3 loop spans 14 amino acids. CDR1 and CDR2 from the germline V gene are LGHNT and FRNRAP. Trimming pared 5 bases from V and 0 bases from J, leaving 8 bases between.

The CDR3 region has the DNA TGTGCCAGCAGGGACGGGGTTCAGTACTTC. This sequence encodes CASRDGVQYF. V usage is TRBV27 and J usage is TRBJ2-7, with D perhaps TRBD2 (5 bases). Trimming shortened V by 6 bases and J by 10 bases, and 10 bases separated the two germline ends. The V gene's germline CDR1 is MNHEY and CDR2 SMNVEV (reference sequence). This CDR3 is 10 amino acids long.

V is TRBV6-5 and J is TRBJ2-3, with 11 bases that match TRBD2. Trimming took 6 bases from V and 7 from J; bases not matched to a gene: 9. Germline V CDR1 and CDR2: MNHEY, SVGAGI. This CDR3 has 15 residues. The DNA for the CDR3 is TGTGCCAGCAGCTCCGCTAGCGGGGGGTTGAATACGCAGTATTTT. Protein product: CASSSASGGLNTQYF.

V and J are TRBV19 and TRBJ2-7; D not certain. The germline V gene encodes CDR1 LNHDA and CDR2 SQIVND (reference sequence). The ends were cut back, 5 bases at V and 6 bases at J, with 14 bases in the middle. CDR3 size: 13 residues. CDR3 nucleotides: TGTGCCAGTAGTTGGAGCGCCCAATCCGAGCAGTACTTC. This sequence encodes CASSWSAQSEQYF. Combining the CDR3 with reference TRBV19 and TRBJ2-7 gives the whole variable domain DGGITQSPKYLFRKEGQNVTLSCEQNLNHDAMYWYRQDPGQGLRLIYYSQIVNDFQKGDIAEGYSVSREKKESFPLTVTSAQKNPTAFYLCASSWSAQSEQYFGPGTRLTVT.

A remark on this clone: Within the sample, other DNA sequences also encode this same CDR3. The J gene is TRBJ2-7, the V gene TRBV4-1; D possibly corresponds to TRBD1 (5 bases). CDR3 length: 15 residues. Germline V lookup: CDR1 MGHRA, CDR2 YSYEKL. V lost 1 base and J lost 0, with 10 bases in between. This CDR3 reads CASSQVQGSSYEQYF. As DNA, the CDR3 is TGCGCCAGCAGCCAAGTCCAGGGAAGCTCCTACGAGCAGTACTTC.

The gene calls are TRBV4-3 and TRBJ2-5, with a possible D match to TRBD2 (5 bases). Germline CDR1 reads LGHNA; CDR2 reads YSLEER. The ends were cut back, 0 bases at V and 5 bases at J, with 19 bases in the middle. This CDR3 is built from 17 residues. CDR3 bases: TGCGCCAGCAGCCAAGACGGTTACGGAGGTTCGGGGGAGACCCAGTACTTC. This codes for CASSQDGYGGSGETQYF.

The CDR3 spells CAIQKDPPGKLFF. The CDR3 DNA follows: TGTGCCATCCAAAAGGACCCGCCGGGGAAGCTGTTTTTT. The J gene is TRBJ2-2, the V gene TRBV6-1; D is perhaps TRBD2 (5 bases). With 10 bases removed from V and 12 bases from J, the gap between germline ends came to 21 bases. Per the germline V gene, CDR1 is MNHNS and CDR2 is SASEGT. The CDR3 runs 13 residues.

The chain has TRBV10-3 and TRBJ1-1; 8 bases fit TRBD1. This CDR3 is built from 13 residues. Germline V gene lookup returns CDR1 ENHRY and CDR2 SYGVKD. V shed 6 bases and J 5 bases; nucleotides not matched to a gene: 5. The CDR3 is CAIRLDRETEAFF. Written as DNA, the CDR3 is TGTGCCATCAGACTGGACAGGGAGACTGAAGCTTTCTTT.

The J gene is TRBJ2-5, the V gene TRBV4-3; 7 bases match TRBD2. Germline V gene sequence: CDR1 LGHNA, CDR2 YSLEER. V lost 0 bases and J lost 5; bases outside the gene matches: 6. The CDR3 extends over 15 amino acids. CDR3 coding DNA: TGCGCCAGCAGCCAAGACCCAGTCGGGGGGGAGACCCAGTACTTC. Amino acid sequence: CASSQDPVGGETQYF.

CDR3 DNA sequence: TGCGCCAGCAGCCGGACTAGCGGGGGGGCCGAGCAGTACTTC. Translating it yields CASSRTSGGAEQYF. V gene TRBV10-2 combines with J gene TRBJ2-7, with 15 bases fitting TRBD2. The trim removed 6 bases at V and 6 bases at J, leaving 3 bases unmatched. Germline V CDR1 and CDR2: WSHSY, SAAADI. This CDR3 contains 14 residues.